These T cell receptor beta chains were read from a single sample in a study of tissue T cells after allogeneic stem cell transplantation. Measured with immunoSEQ multiplex PCR; TCRdb has only the in-frame clones, and not every one. The profile shows 1,200 to 1,500 clones, roughly 77% of them singletons. The sequencing here drew on stomach tissue, taken at autopsy. The receptors come from a male patient aged 35 to 75 with steroid-refractory graft-versus-host disease after an allogeneic stem cell transplant. A share of the T cells may be of graft donor origin. CDR3s include the opening cysteine and the closing phenylalanine or tryptophan. A D gene is named only where the DNA matches it firmly. Some rows mark clone size as missing; the rest say once, few, many or name a class of expanded clone.

>.|TRBV5-4|.|TRBJ1-3
CASSLWGTGNTIYF
TGTGCCAGCAGCTTGTGGGGAACTGGAAACACCATATATTTT
>.|TRBV11-2|large|TRBJ2-6
CAAGANVLTF
TGTGCCGCTGGGGCCAACGTCCTGACTTTC
>TRBD1|TRBV29-1|.|TRBJ2-7
CSVEGTGGNEQYF
TGCAGCGTCGAAGGGACAGGGGGCAACGAGCAGTACTTC
>TRBD2|TRBV7-2|.|TRBJ2-1
CASSSTSGPYNEQFF
TGTGCCAGCAGCTCGACTAGCGGGCCCTACAATGAGCAGTTCTTC
>.|TRBV11-2|.|TRBJ1-4
CASSETGRANEKLFF
TGTGCCAGCAGCGAAACGGGACGGGCTAATGAAAAACTGTTTTTT
>TRBD2|TRBV7-6|.|TRBJ2-1
CASSPGGSGGSHEQFF
TGTGCCAGCAGCCCCGGGGGAAGCGGGGGGTCCCATGAGCAGTTCTTC
>TRBD1|TRBV2|.|TRBJ2-2
CASREQGYDTGELFF
TGTGCCAGCAGGGAACAGGGGTATGACACCGGGGAGCTGTTTTTT
>.|TRBV6-4|.|TRBJ2-3
CASSDGSGTDTQYF
TGTGCCAGCAGTGACGGGTCAGGCACAGATACGCAGTATTTT
>.|TRBV4-3|.|TRBJ2-5
CASSQGGRLIPETQYF
TGCGCCAGCAGCCAAGGAGGACGGCTAATACCGGAGACCCAGTACTTC
>.|TRBV6-2/TRBV6-3|.|TRBJ1-1
CASSPTSAGVNTEAFF
TGTGCCAGCAGTCCCACAAGTGCGGGGGTGAACACTGAAGCTTTCTTT
>TRBD2|TRBV28|.|TRBJ2-2
CASRAPSGGNTGELFF
TGTGCCAGCAGGGCCCCTAGCGGGGGGAACACCGGGGAGCTGTTTTTT
>TRBD1|TRBV7-3|.|TRBJ2-3
CASSLTSTGIWDTQYF
TGTGCCAGCAGCTTGACTTCGACAGGGATTTGGGATACGCAGTATTTT
>.|TRBV11-3|.|TRBJ2-5
CASSLVTGSGTQYF
TGTGCCAGCAGCTTAGTGACCGGGTCCGGGACCCAGTACTTC
>.|TRBV21-1|.|TRBJ2-5
CASSKDTQYF
TGTGCCAGCAGCAAAGATACCCAGTACTTC
>.|TRBV28|.|TRBJ1-5
CASREMTGESNQPQHF
TGTGCCAGCAGGGAGATGACAGGAGAAAGCAATCAGCCCCAGCATTTT
>.|TRBV21-1|.|TRBJ2-7
CASSPGGRHEQYF
TGTGCCAGCAGCCCAGGGGGCCGTCACGAGCAGTACTTC
>.|TRBV25-1|.|TRBJ2-1
CASSELEGDEQFF
TGTGCCAGCAGTGAACTGGAGGGTGATGAGCAGTTCTTC
>TRBD2|TRBV6-2/TRBV6-3|few|TRBJ2-5
CASTYPTSGGPTNQETQYF
TGTGCCAGCACTTACCCCACTAGCGGGGGCCCTACCAACCAAGAGACCCAGTACTTC
>.|TRBV6-6|.|TRBJ1-1
CASSETGIMNTEAFF
TGTGCCAGCAGTGAGACAGGCATTATGAACACTGAAGCTTTCTTT
>.|TRBV10-1|few|TRBJ2-2
CASSENWGSTGELFF
TGCGCCAGCAGTGAGAATTGGGGTAGCACCGGGGAGCTGTTTTTT
>.|TRBV21-1|.|TRBJ1-4
CASSKVAPTGGEKLFF
TGTGCCAGCAGCAAAGTGGCCCCGACAGGCGGTGAAAAACTGTTTTTT
>.|TRBV2|.|TRBJ2-5
CASSGGQQETQYF
TGTGCCAGCAGTGGGGGGCAGCAAGAGACCCAGTACTTC
>.|TRBV19|.|TRBJ1-2
CATSQEYYGYTF
TGTGCCACCTCTCAGGAGTACTATGGCTACACCTTC
>.|TRBV2|.|TRBJ2-5
CASGGTQYF
TGTGCCAGCGGAGGGACCCAGTACTTC
>.|TRBV14|.|TRBJ1-2
CASSQDIGGLGLRGYTF
TGTGCCAGCAGCCAAGATATTGGGGGCCTAGGGCTACGGGGCTACACCTTC
>TRBD1|TRBV14|.|TRBJ1-2
CASSARTGDGYTF
TGTGCCAGCAGCGCCCGGACAGGGGATGGCTACACCTTC
>TRBD1|TRBV5-1|.|TRBJ2-7
CASGQGAMPYEQYF
TGCGCCAGCGGGCAGGGGGCGATGCCCTACGAGCAGTACTTC
>.|TRBV3-1/TRBV3-2|.|TRBJ1-2
CASSPTGNYGYTF
TGTGCCAGCAGTCCGACCGGAAACTATGGCTACACCTTC
>TRBD2|TRBV5-1|.|TRBJ2-3
CASSLGTSGPDTQYF
TGCGCCAGCAGCTTAGGGACTAGCGGCCCAGATACGCAGTATTTT
>.|TRBV4-3|.|TRBJ2-1
CASSQRGGDYNEQFF
TGCGCCAGCAGCCAACGAGGGGGGGACTACAATGAGCAGTTCTTC
>.|TRBV18|.|TRBJ1-1
CASSQRTGEWSNTEAFF
TGTGCCAGCTCACAGCGTACGGGAGAATGGTCGAACACTGAAGCTTTCTTT
>.|TRBV29-1|.|TRBJ1-2
CSVGGTLANGYTF
TGCAGCGTTGGCGGGACGCTAGCAAATGGCTACACCTTC
>.|TRBV30|.|TRBJ2-1
CAWRLGGAAHEQFF
TGTGCCTGGAGACTAGGGGGGGCCGCACATGAGCAGTTCTTC
>.|TRBV14|.|TRBJ1-3
CASSQGDGRSGNTIYF
TGTGCCAGCAGCCAAGGAGACGGACGATCTGGAAACACCATATATTTT
>.|TRBV3-1/TRBV3-2|.|TRBJ1-2
CASSQDGSYGYTF
TGTGCCAGCAGCCAAGATGGGAGCTATGGCTACACCTTC
>TRBD1|TRBV5-6|.|TRBJ1-3
CASSPTGSGNTIYF
TGTGCCAGCAGCCCGACAGGGAGCGGAAACACCATATATTTT
>TRBD1|TRBV14|.|TRBJ1-2
CASSRRQGITNYGYTF
TGTGCCAGCAGTCGTAGACAGGGAATCACTAACTATGGCTACACCTTC
>.|TRBV4-2|few|TRBJ2-7
CASSQDRSASYEQYF
TGTGCCAGCAGCCAAGATCGCAGCGCCTCCTACGAGCAGTACTTC
>.|TRBV1|.|TRBJ2-6
CTSRGSSLCRANVLTF
TGCACCAGCAGGGGGAGCAGTTTGTGCAGGGCCAACGTCCTGACTTTC
>TRBD1|TRBV19|.|TRBJ1-1
CASSLTGTGDRHTEAFF
TGTGCCAGTAGCCTCACCGGGACAGGGGACCGGCACACTGAAGCTTTCTTT
>.|TRBV7-6|.|TRBJ1-6
CASSSDIPYGDNSPLHF
TGTGCCAGCAGCTCTGACATTCCCTACGGGGATAATTCACCCCTCCACTTT
>.|TRBV7-9|.|TRBJ2-1
CASINGTVYNEQFF
TGTGCCAGCATCAACGGTACAGTCTACAATGAGCAGTTCTTC
>TRBD1|TRBV4-2|.|TRBJ2-3
CASSHPAGQGNTDTQYF
TGTGCCAGCAGCCACCCTGCTGGACAGGGGAACACAGATACGCAGTATTTT
>.|TRBV19|.|TRBJ2-2
CASSREGGEGTGELFF
TGTGCCAGCAGTAGAGAGGGGGGCGAGGGTACCGGGGAGCTGTTTTTT